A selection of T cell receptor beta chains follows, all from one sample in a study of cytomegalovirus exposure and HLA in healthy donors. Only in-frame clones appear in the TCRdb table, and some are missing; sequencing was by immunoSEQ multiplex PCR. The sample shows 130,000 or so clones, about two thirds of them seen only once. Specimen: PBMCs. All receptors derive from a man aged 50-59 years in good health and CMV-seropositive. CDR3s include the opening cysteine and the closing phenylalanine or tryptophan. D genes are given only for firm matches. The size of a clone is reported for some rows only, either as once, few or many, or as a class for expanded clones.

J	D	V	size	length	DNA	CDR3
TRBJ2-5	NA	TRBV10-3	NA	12	TGTGCCATCAGTGCTAGGGGGGAGACCCAGTACTTC	CAISARGETQYF
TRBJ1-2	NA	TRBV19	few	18	TGTGCCAGTAGTATAGGTGATCGTCGGGGTCGGGATAACTATGGCTACACCTTC	CASSIGDRRGRDNYGYTF
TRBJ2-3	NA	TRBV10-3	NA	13	TGTGCCATCAGTGAACAGACAACAGATACGCAGTATTTT	CAISEQTTDTQYF
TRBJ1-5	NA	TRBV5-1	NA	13	TGCGCCAGCAGCACGACAGGAAATCAGCCCCAGCATTTT	CASSTTGNQPQHF
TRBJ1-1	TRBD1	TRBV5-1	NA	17	TGCGCCAGCAGCTTGTCACAGGGGGGGAGGATGAACACTGAAGCTTTCTTT	CASSLSQGGRMNTEAFF
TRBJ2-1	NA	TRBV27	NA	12	TGTGTTGTGTCTTCCGGGATCTATGAGCAGTTCTTC	CVVSSGIYEQFF
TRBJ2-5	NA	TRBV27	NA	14	TGTGCCAGCAGTTTATCTGGGCCCCGAGAGACCCAGTACTTC	CASSLSGPRETQYF
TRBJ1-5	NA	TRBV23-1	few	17	TGCGCCAGCAGTCAATCGGCGGGGCGGTATAGCAATCAGCCCCAGCATTTT	CASSQSAGRYSNQPQHF
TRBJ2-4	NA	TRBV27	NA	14	TGTGCCAGCCGACAGCGCCTGGCTCAAAACATTCAGTACTTC	CASRQRLAQNIQYF
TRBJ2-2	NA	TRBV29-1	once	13	TGCAGCGTTGAAACAGGGAACACCGGGGAGCTGTTTTTT	CSVETGNTGELFF
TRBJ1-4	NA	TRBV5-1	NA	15	TGCGCCAGCAGCTTGGCCGAGCGAGGAGGTGAAAAACTGTTTTTT	CASSLAERGGEKLFF
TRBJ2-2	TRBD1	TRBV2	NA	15	TGTGCCAGCAGCAGACAGGGGGGCAACACCGGGGAGCTGTTTTTT	CASSRQGGNTGELFF
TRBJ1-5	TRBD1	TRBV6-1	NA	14	TGTGCCAGCGCCAACAGGGGGAACAATCAGCCCCAGCATTTT	CASANRGNNQPQHF
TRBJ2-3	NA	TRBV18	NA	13	TGTGCCAGCTCACTCGACAGTATAGATACGCAGTATTTT	CASSLDSIDTQYF
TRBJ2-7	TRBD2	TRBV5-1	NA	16	TGCGCCAGCAGCTTGGGGCCGAGCGGGGGAGCATCCGAGCAGTACTTC	CASSLGPSGGASEQYF
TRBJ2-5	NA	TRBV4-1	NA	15	TGCGCCAGCAGCCAAGACAGGGGCCTAAGCGAGACCCAGTACTTC	CASSQDRGLSETQYF
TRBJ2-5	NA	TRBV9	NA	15	TGTGCCAGCAGCGTAGATGGCCAGGCACAGGAGACCCAGTACTTC	CASSVDGQAQETQYF
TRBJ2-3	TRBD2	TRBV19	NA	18	TGTGCCAGTAGTATGGGGACTAGCGGCCTCCTAGCCTCAGATACGCAGTATTTT	CASSMGTSGLLASDTQYF
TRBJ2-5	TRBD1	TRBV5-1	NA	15	TGCGCCAGCAGCTTACGGACAGGGGTGGAGGAGACCCAGTACTTC	CASSLRTGVEETQYF
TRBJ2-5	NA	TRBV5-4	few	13	TGTGCCAGCAGCTTGAGACGGGGGGAGACCCAGTACTTC	CASSLRRGETQYF
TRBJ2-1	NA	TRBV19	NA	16	TGTGCCTCTGGGGCCCCGACAGGAATCAGCTACAATGAGCAGTTCTTC	CASGAPTGISYNEQFF
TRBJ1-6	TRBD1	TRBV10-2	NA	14	TGCGCCAGCAGCGGGGACAGGGGAAATTCACCCCTCCACTTT	CASSGDRGNSPLHF
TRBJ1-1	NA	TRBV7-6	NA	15	TGTGCCAGCAGCCAACTTCCGGGGATTTACACTGAAGCTTTCTTT	CASSQLPGIYTEAFF
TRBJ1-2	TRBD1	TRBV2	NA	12	TGTGCCGGGGACAGGGGGGACTATGGCTACACCTTC	CAGDRGDYGYTF
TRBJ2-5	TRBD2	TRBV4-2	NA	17	TGTGCCAGCAGCCAGAAGGCTCGCGGGGGGGCGCAAGAGACCCAGTACTTC	CASSQKARGGAQETQYF
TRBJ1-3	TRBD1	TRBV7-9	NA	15	TGTGCCAGCAGCGAGACTGGGACAGCTGGAAACACCATATATTTT	CASSETGTAGNTIYF
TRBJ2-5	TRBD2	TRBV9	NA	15	TGTGCCAGCAGCGTAGGGGGACTAGCGGAAGAGACCCAGTACTTC	CASSVGGLAEETQYF
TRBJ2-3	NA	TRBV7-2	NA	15	TGTGCCAGCAGCTTACGGCCGGAGTCCGCAGATACGCAGTATTTT	CASSLRPESADTQYF
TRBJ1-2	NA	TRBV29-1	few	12	TGCAGCGTTCGCCAGGTGCACTATGGCTACACCTTC	CSVRQVHYGYTF
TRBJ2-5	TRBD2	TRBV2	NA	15	TGTGCCAGCACCAGGACTAGCGGGGGGCAAGAGACCCAGTACTTC	CASTRTSGGQETQYF
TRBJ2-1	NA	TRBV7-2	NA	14	TGTGCCAGCAGCGTCGGAGGCTCCTACAATGAGCAGTTCTTC	CASSVGGSYNEQFF
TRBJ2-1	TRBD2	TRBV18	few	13	TGTGCCAGCTCATCGTCTAGCGGGAGTGAGCAGTTCTTC	CASSSSSGSEQFF
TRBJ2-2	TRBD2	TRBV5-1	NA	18	TGCGCCAGCAGCCGAACCCAACTAGCGGGAGGAGGAACCGGGGAGCTGTTTTTT	CASSRTQLAGGGTGELFF
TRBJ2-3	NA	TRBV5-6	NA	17	TGTGCCAGCAGCTTGGGGCTAGGGGGGGCGGGGAGAAGTACGCAGTATTTT	CASSLGLGGAGRSTQYF
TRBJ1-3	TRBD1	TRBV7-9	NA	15	TGTGCCAGCAGCTCCGTGACAGGGTTCGGAAACACCATATATTTT	CASSSVTGFGNTIYF
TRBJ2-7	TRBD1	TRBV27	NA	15	TGTGCCAGCAGCCCCAGGGGGCTAGGGGCCTACGAGCAGTACTTC	CASSPRGLGAYEQYF
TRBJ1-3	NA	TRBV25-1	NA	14	TGTGCCAGCTCAAATGACAGGTCCGGAAACACCATATATTTT	CASSNDRSGNTIYF
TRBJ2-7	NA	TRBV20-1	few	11	TGCAGTGCGGCCTTGTCCTACGAGCAGTACTTC	CSAALSYEQYF
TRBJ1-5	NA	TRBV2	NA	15	TGTGCCAGCACCGCGGGTAGCAATAGCTATCAGCCCCAGCATTTT	CASTAGSNSYQPQHF
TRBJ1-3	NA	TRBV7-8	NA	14	TGTGCCAGCAGCCTCCAGAACTCTGGAAACACCATATATTTT	CASSLQNSGNTIYF
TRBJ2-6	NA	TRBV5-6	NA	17	TGTGCCAGCAGCTTGGACCGGGGGGCGCATGGGGCCAACGTCCTGACTTTC	CASSLDRGAHGANVLTF
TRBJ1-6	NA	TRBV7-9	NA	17	TGTGCCAGCAGCTTAGCAGAAGGGGGCTCCTATAATTCACCCCTCCACTTT	CASSLAEGGSYNSPLHF
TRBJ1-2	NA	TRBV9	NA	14	TGTGCCAGCAGCGCCCTCGGTTGGAACTATGGCTACACCTTC	CASSALGWNYGYTF
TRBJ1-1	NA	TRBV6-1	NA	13	TGTGCCAGCACCACTGGGGGGATCCCTGAAGCTTTCTTT	CASTTGGIPEAFF
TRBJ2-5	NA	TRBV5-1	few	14	TGCGCCAGCGCCTTTGAGGGCAGACAAGAGACCCAGTACTTC	CASAFEGRQETQYF
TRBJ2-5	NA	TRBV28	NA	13	TGTGCCAGCAGTACTGGACAGCAAGAGACCCAGTACTTC	CASSTGQQETQYF
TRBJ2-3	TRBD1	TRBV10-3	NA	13	TGTGCCATCAGACAGGGGGCGACCGATACGCAGTATTTT	CAIRQGATDTQYF
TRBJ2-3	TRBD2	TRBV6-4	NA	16	TGTGCCAGCAGTGACTCGACTAGCGGGAGCACAGATACGCAGTATTTT	CASSDSTSGSTDTQYF